This TCR beta chain was found in a study of Ad26.COV2.S vaccination and SARS-CoV-2 variants (dated by TCRdb to the early 2020s). Notes on the research overall: Donors in the vaccine arm were drawn from COV1001, a multicentre, randomized, double-blind, placebo-controlled phase I-IIa trial testing Ad26.COV2.S in healthy adults. Dosing of Ad26.COV2.S was intramuscular, at either 5x10^10 or 1x10^11 viral particles, delivered as one shot or as two shots spaced 56 days apart. TCRbeta repertoire sequencing was used to assess the specificity and breadth of SARS-CoV-2-reactive T cell receptors after Ad26.COV2.S vaccination. A total of approximately 32 samples were included in the TCR-sequenced set, comprising around 19 Ad26.COV2.S vaccine recipients, 5 placebo recipients and 8 SARS-CoV-2 convalescent individuals. Trial participants were randomized into five groups of five: low-dose or high-dose Ad26.COV2.S given once or twice, or placebo on both occasions. Investigators remained blinded to trial group allocation during experiments and outcome assessment.

The study at large found these results: The study lacked the statistical power to compare responses across vaccine doses or regimens. Vaccine and placebo recipients had similar non-spike TCR breadth, a finding consistent with the vaccine containing only spike. After vaccination, spike-specific CD8+ and CD4+ T cell responses were reported to show substantial breadth. The authors noted that total T cell responses may have been underestimated by the TCR breadth and depth analyses. Compared with placebo recipients, Ad26.COV2.S recipients showed higher spike-specific TCR breadth (P = 0.0014).

The immunoSEQ Assay was the method used to sequence TCRbeta CDR3 regions. After extraction, genomic DNA underwent amplification by bias-controlled multiplex PCR, followed by high-throughput sequencing. Turning to the authors' computational methods: To quantify the absolute abundance of every unique TCRbeta CDR3 region, sequences were collapsed and filtered. T cell fraction was estimated by normalizing TCRbeta template counts to usable DNA, which was measured by amplifying reference genes present in all nucleated cells. Repertoire TCRs were annotated as SARS-CoV-2-specific when V gene, CDR3 amino acid sequence and J gene were exactly matched to a known reactive TCR set. The reference SARS-CoV-2 TCR set was obtained from MIRA and was filtered for enrichment in COVID-19-positive ImmuneCODE repertoires, whereby public or cross-reactive TCRs were removed. Based on the MIRA antigens, annotated TCRs were further analysed at the level of specific ORF or position within ORF. Breadth was defined as the number of annotated unique rearrangements divided by the total number of unique productive rearrangements, and depth was defined as the summed frequency of the annotated unique rearrangements. Group comparisons of TCR breadth used two-sided Wilcoxon rank-sum tests. TCRdb stores this immuneACCESS table with in-frame sequences only. Part of the clones is absent; in the studies checked, under half of the shortfall reflects unresolved V genes, and no reason is known for the rest. D and trimming were read from the DNA, whereas the V and J calls and clone size are those reported in that table. Across this sample there are about 680,000 clones, with roughly 90% seen only once. The ten largest clonotypes hold approximately 1.5% of the sample.

Reading the label with the study, this specimen's treatment or condition is: roughly 18 received Ad26.COV2.S at low or high dose, single or two shots; 5 received placebo; per-sample allocation not given. For vaccine and placebo recipients, the sequenced repertoires came from samples collected on day 63 after the first injection. Between 29 July and 7 August 2020, Cohort 1b enrolled 20 to 30 adults aged 18-55 years at one site in Boston, USA. As a vaccine, Ad26.COV2.S was a replication-incompetent adenovirus type 26 vector that expressed a prefusion-stabilized SARS-CoV-2 spike protein derived from the original Wuhan strain. The cysteine opens and the phenylalanine closes a CDR3 of 13 amino acids. The only DNA kept is the CDR3, 39 bases in frame from the first base. The germline V gene provides CDR1 LGHNA and CDR2 YSLEER. V lost 1 base and J lost 2 bases; the stretch between them is 5 bases long. Of note for this clone: It lacks a known antigen. No qualities accompany the bases; no much larger clone lies one base away. Other DNA sequences from this sample encode an identical CDR3 as well.

The input for sequencing was peripheral blood, taken in a trial of Ad26.COV2.S vaccine versus placebo. The source of this sequence is a person aged 18 to 59 who received the Ad26.COV2.S COVID-19 vaccine or a placebo. In this chain, TRBV4-3 is recombined with TRBJ1-1; a confident D gene designation cannot be given. DNA sequence: TGCGCCAGCAGCCAAGGCCGCAACACTGAAGCTTTCTTT. Its product reads: CASSQGRNTEAFF.